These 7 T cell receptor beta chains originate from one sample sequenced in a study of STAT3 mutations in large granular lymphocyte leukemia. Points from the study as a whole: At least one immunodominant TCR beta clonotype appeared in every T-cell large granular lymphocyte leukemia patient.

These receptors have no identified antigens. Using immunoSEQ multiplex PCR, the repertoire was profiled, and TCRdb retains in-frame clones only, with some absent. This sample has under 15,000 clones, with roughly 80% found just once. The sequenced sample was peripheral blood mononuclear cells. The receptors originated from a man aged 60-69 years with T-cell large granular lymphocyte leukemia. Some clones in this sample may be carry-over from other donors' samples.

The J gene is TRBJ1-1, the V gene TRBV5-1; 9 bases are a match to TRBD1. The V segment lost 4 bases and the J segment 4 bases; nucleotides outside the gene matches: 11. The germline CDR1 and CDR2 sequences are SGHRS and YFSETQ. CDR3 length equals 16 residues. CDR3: CASSPTGQGQGTEAFF. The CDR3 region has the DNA TGCGCCAGCAGCCCGACGGGACAGGGCCAAGGCACTGAAGCTTTCTTT. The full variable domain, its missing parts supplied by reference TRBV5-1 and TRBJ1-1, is KAGVTQTPRYLIKTRGQQVTLSCSPISGHRSVSWYQQTPGQGLQFLFEYFSETQRNKGNFPGRFSGRQFSNSRSEMNVSTLELGDSALYLCASSPTGQGQGTEAFFGQGTRLTVV.

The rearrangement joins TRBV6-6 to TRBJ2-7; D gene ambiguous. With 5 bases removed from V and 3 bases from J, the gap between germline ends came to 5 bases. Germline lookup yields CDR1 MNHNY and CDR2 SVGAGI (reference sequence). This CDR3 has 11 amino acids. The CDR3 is CASSPLYEQYF. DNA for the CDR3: TGTGCCAGCAGTCCTCTCTACGAGCAGTACTTC.

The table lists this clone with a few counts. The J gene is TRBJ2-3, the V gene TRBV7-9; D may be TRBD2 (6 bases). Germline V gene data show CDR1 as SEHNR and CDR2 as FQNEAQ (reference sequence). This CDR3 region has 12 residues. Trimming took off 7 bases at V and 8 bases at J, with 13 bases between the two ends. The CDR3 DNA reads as TGTGCCAGCACCGACCTTAGCGGTACGCAGTATTTT. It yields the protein CASTDLSGTQYF.

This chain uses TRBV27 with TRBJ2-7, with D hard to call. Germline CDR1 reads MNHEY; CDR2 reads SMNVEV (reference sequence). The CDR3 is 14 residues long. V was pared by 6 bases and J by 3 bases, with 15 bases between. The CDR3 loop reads CASRFKGQDYEQYF. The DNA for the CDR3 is TGTGCCAGCAGGTTTAAGGGTCAAGACTACGAGCAGTACTTC.

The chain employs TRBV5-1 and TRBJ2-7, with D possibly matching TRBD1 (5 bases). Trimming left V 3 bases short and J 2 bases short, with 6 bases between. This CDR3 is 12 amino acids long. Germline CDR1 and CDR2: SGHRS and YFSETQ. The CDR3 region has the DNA TGCGCCAGCAGCTCACAGGCCTACGAGCAGTACTTC. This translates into CASSSQAYEQYF.

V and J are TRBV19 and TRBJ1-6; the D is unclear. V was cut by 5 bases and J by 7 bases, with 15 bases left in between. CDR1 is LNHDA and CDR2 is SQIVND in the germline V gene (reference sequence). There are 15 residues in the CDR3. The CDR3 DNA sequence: TGTGCCAGTAGTTCCCCGGCTGGAAGGAATTCACCCCTCCACTTT. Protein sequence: CASSSPAGRNSPLHF.

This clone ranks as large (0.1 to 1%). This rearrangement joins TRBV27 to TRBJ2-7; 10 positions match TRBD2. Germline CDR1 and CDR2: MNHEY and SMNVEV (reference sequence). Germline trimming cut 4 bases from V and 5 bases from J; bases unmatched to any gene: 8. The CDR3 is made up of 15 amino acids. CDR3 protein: CASSSLLAGVDEQYF. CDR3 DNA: TGTGCCAGCAGTTCCCTGCTAGCGGGAGTGGACGAGCAGTACTTC.